Given below is one T cell receptor (beta chain) in context. The germline V gene has CDR1 MDHEN and CDR2 SYDVKM. This CDR3 spans 15 amino acids. Trimming took off 2 bases at V and 1 base at J, with 11 bases between the two ends. This entry belongs to a study of OX40 agonist ivuxolimab in advanced cancers. Clones were sequenced by immunoSEQ multiplex PCR, and TCRdb holds only the in-frame ones, with some missing. There are 74,000 or so clones in the sample; about 92% occur only once, and roughly an eighth lies in the top ten. Sequenced here: CD4+ or CD8+ T cells sorted from blood, sampled in a trial of the OX40 agonist ivuxolimab. The TCR sequence derives from an adult with an advanced solid tumor such as melanoma, head and neck, liver or kidney cancer. V gene TRBV28 combines with J gene TRBJ1-2; D is unclear. CDR3 nucleotide sequence: TGTGCCAGCAGTTTAGAGGCCCCCCTTAACTATGGCTACACCTTC. Translated: CASSLEAPLNYGYTF.